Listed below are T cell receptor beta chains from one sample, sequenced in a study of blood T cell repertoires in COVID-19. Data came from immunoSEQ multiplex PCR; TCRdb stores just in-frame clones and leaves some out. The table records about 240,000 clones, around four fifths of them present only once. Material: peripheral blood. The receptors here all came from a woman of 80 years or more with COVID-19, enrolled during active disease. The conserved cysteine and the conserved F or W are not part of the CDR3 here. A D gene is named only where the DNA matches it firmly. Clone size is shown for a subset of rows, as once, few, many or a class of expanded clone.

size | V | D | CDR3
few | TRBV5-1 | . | ASSNGAQIQNIQY
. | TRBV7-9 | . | ASSLEGLTEAF
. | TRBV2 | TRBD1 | AISRQGVGYGYT
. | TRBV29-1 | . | SVDGGLQYGYT
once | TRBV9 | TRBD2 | ASSPSSGTSVEQY
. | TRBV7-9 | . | ASSLQPLSQVVYGYT
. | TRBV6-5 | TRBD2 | ASSYSSGSAPNEQF
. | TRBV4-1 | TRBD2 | ASSRQTGGAGELF
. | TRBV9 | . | ASSVSGIGETQY
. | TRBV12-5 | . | ASAQGVAGWETQY
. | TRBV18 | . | ASSPQVQADTQY
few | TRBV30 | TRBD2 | AWSVLAGQETQY
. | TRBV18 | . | ASSPTGKSSYEQY
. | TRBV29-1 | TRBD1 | SAGQGARNTIY
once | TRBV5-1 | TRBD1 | ASSFYRTGTSTGELF
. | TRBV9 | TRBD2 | ASSVGLAGGRDTQY
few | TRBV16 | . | ASRKPAEAGYT
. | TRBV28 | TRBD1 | ASSRDRGNNQPQH
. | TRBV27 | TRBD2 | ASAQGRADTQY
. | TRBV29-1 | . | SVDGRGRAF
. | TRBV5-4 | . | ASSLEFRVDTQY
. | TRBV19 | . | ASSIPPGFHNEQF
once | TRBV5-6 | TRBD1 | ASSSRGAGYGYT
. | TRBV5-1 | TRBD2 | ASSLVAGGRGTDTQY
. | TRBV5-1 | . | ASSSGVQETQY
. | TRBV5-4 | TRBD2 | ASSQGLAGSSTDTQY
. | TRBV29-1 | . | SVGRETQY
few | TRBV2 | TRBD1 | ASKGQGVAWQY
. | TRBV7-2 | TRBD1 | ASSPRQGSYGYT